Listed here is a single T cell receptor (beta chain). Sequenced by immunoSEQ multiplex PCR; TCRdb stores in-frame clones only, minus some. The sample records around 100,000 clones, approximately 92% being singletons. Trimming cost V 8 bases and J 2 bases; bases outside gene matches: 7. CDR1 is MNHEY and CDR2 is SVGAGI in the germline V gene. The CDR3 has 14 residues. The source of the sample is a study of blood T cell repertoires in COVID-19. Study-level information: Samples representing acute and convalescent COVID-19 were sourced from the United States, Italy and Spain. In each case, the material was cDNA or gDNA derived from T cells, B-cell-depleted T cells, or PBMCs.

The genes are TRBV6-5 and TRBJ2-3, with TRBD1 matching 7 bases. This TCR was sampled from a man aged 50-59 years with active COVID-19. The source material was peripheral blood. The CDR3 region is CASFQTGNTDTQYF. CDR3 sequence (DNA): TGTGCCAGCTTCCAGACAGGGAACACAGATACGCAGTATTTT.